This T cell receptor (beta chain) was documented in a study of blood T cell repertoires in COVID-19. The wider study: COVID-19 samples, acute and convalescent, were from the United States, Italy and Spain. In each case, the material was cDNA or gDNA derived from T cells, B-cell-depleted T cells, or PBMCs.

Methods used by the authors: By means of reference gene primer amplification, nucleated cell counts were estimated. Sequencing used immunoSEQ multiplex PCR; TCRdb keeps in-frame clones, though not all of them. V and J calls and clone size are given by that table; D and trimming were obtained from the DNA. The sample consists of about 150,000 clones, 75% to 90% of them appearing once. This CDR3 is 15 amino acids long. V shed 6 bases and J shed 2 bases, with 16 bases lying between them. CDR1 LNHDA and CDR2 SQIVND come from the germline V gene (reference sequence). The receptor's source is a man older than 75 with acute or convalescent COVID-19. The chain carries TRBV19 and TRBJ1-1; D gene unclear. Sequenced input: peripheral blood. Here the CDR3 reads CASRRRSEFNTEAFF. The CDR3 region has the DNA TGTGCCAGTAGGCGGAGGTCTGAATTTAACACTGAAGCTTTCTTT.